This entry features one TCR beta chain sequence. Its antigen is unidentified. TCRdb keeps only in-frame clones here, not all; method: immunoSEQ multiplex PCR. The sample yields 50,000 to 70,000 clones, less than 90% seen once. The entry originates in a study of T cell responses to AZD1222 COVID-19 vaccine. Findings of the study overall: In all cases, repertoires were sampled only after the peak T cell response.

Per germline, CDR1 MDHEN and CDR2 SYDVKM. The V end was cut by 7 bases, the J end by 2 bases, with 12 bases between. The CDR3 totals 14 residues. This TCR was sampled from an adult who received the AZD1222 COVID-19 vaccine. Sequencing used peripheral blood, obtained 28 days after the second AZD1222 dose. The chain joins TRBV28 to TRBJ1-5; TRBD1 might be the D (5 bases). CDR3 residues: CASNGRVGNQPQHF. The CDR3 coding sequence is TGTGCCAGCAATGGCAGGGTTGGCAATCAGCCCCAGCATTTT.